This TCR beta chain was found in a study of T cells after yellow fever vaccination. Whole-study results and caveats: At approximately 96% for CD4 and approximately 88% for CD8, most primary-vaccination clones showed up again after the booster. Overlap between CD4 and CD8 compartments was detected for a small share of clonotypes.

In making TCR cDNA, 5'RACE template switching added a universal primer site and UMIs to it. TCRdb re-called the 5' RACE reads with MiXCR, one entry per CDR3 protein. Seen here are a few hundred thousand distinct CDR3 sequences, over 4% observed once, and the top ten hold 20% to 25%. For this clonotype: What it binds is unknown.

Between the trimmed V and J ends, which lost 4 bases and 4 bases, there was a span of 13 bases. This CDR3 spans 15 amino acids. CDR1 MGHRA and CDR2 YSYEKL come from the germline V gene. The material sequenced was PBMCs, taken 5 days after the yellow fever booster vaccination. The chain is built from TRBV4-1 and TRBJ2-2, with D perhaps being TRBD1 or TRBD2 (5 bases each). This sequence was found in a young man who received the YFV17D yellow fever vaccine. The CDR3 bases are TGCGCCAGCAGCCGCGGACTGGGGCCCACCGGGGAGCTGTTTTTT. It encodes CASSRGLGPTGELFF.